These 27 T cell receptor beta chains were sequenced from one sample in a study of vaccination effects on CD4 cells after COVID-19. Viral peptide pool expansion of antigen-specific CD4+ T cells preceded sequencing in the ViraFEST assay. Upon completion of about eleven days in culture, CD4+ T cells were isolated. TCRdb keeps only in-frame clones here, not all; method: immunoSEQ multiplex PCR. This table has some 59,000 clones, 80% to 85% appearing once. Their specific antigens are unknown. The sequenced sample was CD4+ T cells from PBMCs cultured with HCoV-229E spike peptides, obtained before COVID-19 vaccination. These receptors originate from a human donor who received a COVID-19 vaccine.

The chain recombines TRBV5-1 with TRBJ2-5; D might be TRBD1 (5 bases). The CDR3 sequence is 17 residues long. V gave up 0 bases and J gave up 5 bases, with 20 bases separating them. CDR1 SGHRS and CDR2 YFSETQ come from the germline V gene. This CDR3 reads CASSLGVRVGSGETQYF. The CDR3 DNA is TGCGCCAGCAGCTTGGGGGTCAGGGTCGGTTCGGGTGAGACCCAGTACTTC.

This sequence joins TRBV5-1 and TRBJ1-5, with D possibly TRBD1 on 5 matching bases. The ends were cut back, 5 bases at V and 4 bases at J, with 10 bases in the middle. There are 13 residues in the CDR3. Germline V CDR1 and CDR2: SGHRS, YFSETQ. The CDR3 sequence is CASSSDTNQPQHF. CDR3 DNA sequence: TGCGCCAGCAGTTCGGACACAAATCAGCCCCAGCATTTT.

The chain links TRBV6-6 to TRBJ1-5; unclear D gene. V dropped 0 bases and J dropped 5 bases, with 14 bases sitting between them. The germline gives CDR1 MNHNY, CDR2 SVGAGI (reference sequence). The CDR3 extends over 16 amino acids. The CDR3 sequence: CASSYSKGRGYQPQHF. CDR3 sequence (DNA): TGTGCCAGCAGTTACTCGAAGGGTCGGGGTTATCAGCCCCAGCATTTT.

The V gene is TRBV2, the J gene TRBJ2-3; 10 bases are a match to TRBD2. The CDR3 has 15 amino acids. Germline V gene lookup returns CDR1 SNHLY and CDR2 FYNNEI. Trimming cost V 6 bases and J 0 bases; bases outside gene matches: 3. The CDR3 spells CASRVAGGSTDTQYF. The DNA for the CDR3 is TGTGCCAGCAGAGTAGCGGGGGGAAGCACAGATACGCAGTATTTT.

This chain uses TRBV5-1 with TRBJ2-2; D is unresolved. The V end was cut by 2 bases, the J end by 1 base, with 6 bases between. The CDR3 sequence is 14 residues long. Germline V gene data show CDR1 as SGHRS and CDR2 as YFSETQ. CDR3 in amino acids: CASSFDGNTGELFF. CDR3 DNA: TGCGCCAGCAGCTTCGACGGGAACACCGGGGAGCTGTTTTTT.

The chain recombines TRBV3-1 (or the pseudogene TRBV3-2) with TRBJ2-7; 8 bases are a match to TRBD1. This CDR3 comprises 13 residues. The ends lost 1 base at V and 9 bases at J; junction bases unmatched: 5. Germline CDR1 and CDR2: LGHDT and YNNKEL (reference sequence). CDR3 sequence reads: CASSQGRGRGQYV. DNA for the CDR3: TGTGCCAGCAGCCAAGGCAGGGGGCGGGGGCAGTACGTC.

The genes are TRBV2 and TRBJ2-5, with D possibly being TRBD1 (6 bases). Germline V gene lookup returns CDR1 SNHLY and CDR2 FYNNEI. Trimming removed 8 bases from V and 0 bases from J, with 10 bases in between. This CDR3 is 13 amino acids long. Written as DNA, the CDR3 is TGTGCCAGCTACACAGGGAACCAAGAGACCCAGTACTTC. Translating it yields CASYTGNQETQYF.

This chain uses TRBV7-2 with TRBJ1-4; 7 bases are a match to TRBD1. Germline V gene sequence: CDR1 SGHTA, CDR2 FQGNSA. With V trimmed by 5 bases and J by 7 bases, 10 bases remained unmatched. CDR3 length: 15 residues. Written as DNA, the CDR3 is TGTGCCAGCAGCACCCGACAGGGAGGTATTGAAAAACTGTTTTTT. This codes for CASSTRQGGIEKLFF.

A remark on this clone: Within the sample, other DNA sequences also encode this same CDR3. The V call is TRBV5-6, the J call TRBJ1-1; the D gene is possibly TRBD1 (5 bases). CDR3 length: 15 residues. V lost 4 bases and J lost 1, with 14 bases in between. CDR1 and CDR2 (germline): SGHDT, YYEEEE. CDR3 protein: CASSRSGTGNTEAFF. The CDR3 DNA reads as TGTGCCAGCAGCCGTTCAGGGACGGGGAACACTGAAGCTTTCTTT. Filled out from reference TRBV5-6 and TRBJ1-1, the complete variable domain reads DAGVTQSPTHLIKTRGQQVTLRCSPKSGHDTVSWYQQALGQGPQFIFQYYEEEERQRGNFPDRFSGHQFPNYSSELNVNALLLGDSALYLCASSRSGTGNTEAFFGQGTRLTVV.

The CDR3 protein is CSVRLGSEQYV. The CDR3 DNA is TGCAGTGTTCGCCTCGGGAGCGAGCAGTACGTC. The chain combines TRBV20-1 with TRBJ2-7, with D tentatively TRBD2 (6 bases). This CDR3 is built from 11 residues. V was pared by 7 bases and J by 6 bases, with 13 bases between. Germline loops: CDR1 DFQATT, CDR2 SNEGSKA (reference sequence).

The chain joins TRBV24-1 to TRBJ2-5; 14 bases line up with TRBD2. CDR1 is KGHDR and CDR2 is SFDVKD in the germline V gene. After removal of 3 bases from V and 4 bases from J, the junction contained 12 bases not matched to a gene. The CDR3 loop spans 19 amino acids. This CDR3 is CATSDPVGTSGGQPETQYF. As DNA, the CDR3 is TGTGCCACCAGTGATCCCGTTGGGACTAGCGGGGGCCAACCAGAGACCCAGTACTTC.

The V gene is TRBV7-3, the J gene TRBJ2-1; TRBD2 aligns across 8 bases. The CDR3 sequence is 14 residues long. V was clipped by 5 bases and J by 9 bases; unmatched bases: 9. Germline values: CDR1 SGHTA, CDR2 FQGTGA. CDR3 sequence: CASSPGTREGEQFF. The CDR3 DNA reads TGTGCCAGCAGCCCAGGGACTAGGGAGGGTGAGCAGTTCTTC.

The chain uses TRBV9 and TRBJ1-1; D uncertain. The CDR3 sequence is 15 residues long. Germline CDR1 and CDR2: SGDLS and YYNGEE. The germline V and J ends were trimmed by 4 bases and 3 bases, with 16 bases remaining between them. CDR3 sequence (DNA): TGTGCCAGCAGCCCTAGCGGCCGGTTGGACACTGAAGCTTTCTTT. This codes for CASSPSGRLDTEAFF.

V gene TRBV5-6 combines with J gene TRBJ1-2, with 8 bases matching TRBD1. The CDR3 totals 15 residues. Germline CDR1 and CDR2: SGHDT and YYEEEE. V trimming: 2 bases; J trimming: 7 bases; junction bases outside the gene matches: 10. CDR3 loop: CASSLIPSGGSGYTF. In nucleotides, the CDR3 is TGTGCCAGCAGCTTAATACCCTCAGGGGGCAGTGGCTACACCTTC. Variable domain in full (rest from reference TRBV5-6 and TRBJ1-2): DAGVTQSPTHLIKTRGQQVTLRCSPKSGHDTVSWYQQALGQGPQFIFQYYEEEERQRGNFPDRFSGHQFPNYSSELNVNALLLGDSALYLCASSLIPSGGSGYTFGSGTRLTVV.

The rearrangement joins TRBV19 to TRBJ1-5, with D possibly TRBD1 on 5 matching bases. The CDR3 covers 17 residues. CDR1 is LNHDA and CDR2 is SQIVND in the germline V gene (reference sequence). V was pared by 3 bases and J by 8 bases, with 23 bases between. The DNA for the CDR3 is TGTGCCAGTAGTATGTGGTCAGGGCAGGCCCCTCAGGAGCCCCAGCATTTT. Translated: CASSMWSGQAPQEPQHF.

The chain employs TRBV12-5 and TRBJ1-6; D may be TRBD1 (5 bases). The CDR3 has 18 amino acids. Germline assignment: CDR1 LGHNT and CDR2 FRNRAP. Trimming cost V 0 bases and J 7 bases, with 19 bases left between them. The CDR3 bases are TGTGCTAGTGGTTTGGTTCTCGGGGGAGGCAGCAGGAATTCACCCCTCCACTTT. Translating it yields CASGLVLGGGSRNSPLHF.

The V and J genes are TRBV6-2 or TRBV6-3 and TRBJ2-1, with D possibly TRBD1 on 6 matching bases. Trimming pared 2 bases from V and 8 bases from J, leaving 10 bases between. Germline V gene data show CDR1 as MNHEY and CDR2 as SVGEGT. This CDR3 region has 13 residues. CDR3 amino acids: CASSYVRGDEQFF. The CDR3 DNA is TGTGCCAGCAGTTACGTCAGGGGTGATGAGCAGTTCTTC.

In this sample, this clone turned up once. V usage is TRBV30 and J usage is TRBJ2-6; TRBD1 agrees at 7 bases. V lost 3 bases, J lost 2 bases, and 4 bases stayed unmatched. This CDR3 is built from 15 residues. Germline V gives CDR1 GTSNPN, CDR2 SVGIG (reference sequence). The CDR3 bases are TGTGCCTGGAGCCTCAGGGGGACTGGGGCCAACGTCCTGACTTTC. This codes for CAWSLRGTGANVLTF.

The CDR3 region is CASSLSGLAASWETQYF. The CDR3 bases are TGTGCCAGCAGTTTATCTGGACTAGCGGCGTCTTGGGAGACCCAGTACTTC. The chain has TRBV27 and TRBJ2-5; 10 positions match TRBD2. The V gene end was trimmed by 0 bases and the J gene end by 5 bases; junction bases not matched to a gene: 9. The CDR3 is made up of 17 amino acids. Germline loops: CDR1 MNHEY, CDR2 SMNVEV (reference sequence).

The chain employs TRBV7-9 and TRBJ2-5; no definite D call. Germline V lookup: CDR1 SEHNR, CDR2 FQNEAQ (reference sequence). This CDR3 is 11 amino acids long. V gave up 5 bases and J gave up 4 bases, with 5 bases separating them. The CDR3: CASSPVETQYF. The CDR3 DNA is TGTGCCAGCAGCCCAGTAGAGACCCAGTACTTC.

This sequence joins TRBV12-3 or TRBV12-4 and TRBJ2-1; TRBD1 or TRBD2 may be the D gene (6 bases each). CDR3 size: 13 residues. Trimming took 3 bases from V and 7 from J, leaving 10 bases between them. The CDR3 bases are TGTGCCAGCAGTTTCGGGGGCCGGAATGAGCAGTTCTTC. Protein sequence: CASSFGGRNEQFF.

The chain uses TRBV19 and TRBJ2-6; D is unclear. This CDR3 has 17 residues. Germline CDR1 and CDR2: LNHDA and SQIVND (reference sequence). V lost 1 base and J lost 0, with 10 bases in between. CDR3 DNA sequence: TGTGCCAGTAGTATAGTCGGCTCCAGCTCTGGGGCCAACGTCCTGACTTTC. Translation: CASSIVGSSSGANVLTF.

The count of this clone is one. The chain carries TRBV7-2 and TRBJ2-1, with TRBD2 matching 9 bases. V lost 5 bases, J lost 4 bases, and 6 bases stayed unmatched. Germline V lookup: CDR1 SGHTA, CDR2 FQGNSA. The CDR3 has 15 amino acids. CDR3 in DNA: TGTGCCAGCAGCGCACTAGCGGGCACGTACAATGAGCAGTTCTTC. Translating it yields CASSALAGTYNEQFF.

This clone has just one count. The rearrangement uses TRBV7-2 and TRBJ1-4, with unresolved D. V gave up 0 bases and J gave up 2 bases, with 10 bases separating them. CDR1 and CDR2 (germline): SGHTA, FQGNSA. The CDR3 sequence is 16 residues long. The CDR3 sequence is CASSLALGGTNEKLFF. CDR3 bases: TGTGCCAGCAGCTTAGCGCTGGGAGGGACTAATGAAAAACTGTTTTTT.

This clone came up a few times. The CDR3 region is CASSLRTGGEKLFF. The CDR3, as DNA: TGTGCCAGCAGCCTACGGACAGGTGGCGAAAAACTGTTTTTT. The V call is TRBV3-1 (or the pseudogene TRBV3-2), the J call TRBJ1-4; 7 bases fit TRBD1. Germline V CDR1 and CDR2: LGHDT, YNNKEL (reference sequence). The CDR3 extends over 14 amino acids. The V segment lost 4 bases and the J segment 8 bases; nucleotides outside the gene matches: 7.

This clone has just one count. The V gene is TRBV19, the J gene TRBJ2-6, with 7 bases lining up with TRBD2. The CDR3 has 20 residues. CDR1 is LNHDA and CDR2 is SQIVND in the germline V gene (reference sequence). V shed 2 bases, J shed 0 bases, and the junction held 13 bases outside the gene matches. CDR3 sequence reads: CASSIPGGSHLSSGANVLTF. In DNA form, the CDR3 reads TGTGCCAGTAGTATACCCGGGGGGTCGCACCTCTCCTCTGGGGCCAACGTCCTGACTTTC. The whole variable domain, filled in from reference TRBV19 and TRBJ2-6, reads DGGITQSPKYLFRKEGQNVTLSCEQNLNHDAMYWYRQDPGQGLRLIYYSQIVNDFQKGDIAEGYSVSREKKESFPLTVTSAQKNPTAFYLCASSIPGGSHLSSGANVLTFGAGSRLTVL.

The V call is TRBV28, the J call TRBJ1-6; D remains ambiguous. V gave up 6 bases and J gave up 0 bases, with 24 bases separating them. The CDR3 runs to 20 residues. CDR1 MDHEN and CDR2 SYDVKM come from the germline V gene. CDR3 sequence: CASSTFQEASGSSYNSPLHF. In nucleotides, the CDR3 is TGTGCCAGCAGCACTTTTCAAGAAGCTTCAGGAAGCTCCTATAATTCACCCCTCCACTTT.